The 6 T cell receptor beta chains reported below all come from one sample, sequenced in a study of blood T cells in healthy people across ages. Through a sample-barcoded 5' primer and a J-beta primer mix, a second PCR was run for about 6 to 11 cycles. TCRdb redid the calling of the 5' RACE reads with MiXCR, one entry per CDR3 protein. The table includes about 700,000 distinct CDR3 sequences, approximately 29% detected once. The specimen was blood. These receptor sequences come from a woman aged 80 or over in good health.

This clonotype came up many times. This sequence joins TRBV5-5 and TRBJ2-1; D is perhaps TRBD2 (6 bases). The CDR3 runs to 14 residues. Germline V lookup: CDR1 SGHKS, CDR2 YYEKEE (reference sequence). The ends were cut back, 5 bases at V and 10 bases at J, with 19 bases in the middle. CDR3: CASSPNGGTPEQFF. The CDR3 DNA follows: TGTGCCAGCAGTCCAAACGGCGGGACTCCCGAGCAGTTCTTC.

The sample holds many counts of this clonotype. The chain is built from TRBV7-8 and TRBJ2-1, with D possibly TRBD2 on 6 matching bases. Germline assignment: CDR1 SGHVS and CDR2 FQNEAQ. This CDR3 is 15 amino acids long. V dropped 3 bases and J dropped 0 bases, with 9 bases sitting between them. The CDR3 coding sequence is TGTGCCAGCAGCTTTAGCGGAAACTCCTACAATGAGCAGTTCTTC. This gives the protein CASSFSGNSYNEQFF.

The chain couples TRBV7-8 to TRBJ1-2; unclear D gene. The CDR3 has 13 residues. CDR1 and CDR2 from the germline V gene are SGHVS and FQNEAQ. Trimming left V 5 bases short and J 5 bases short, with 12 bases between. CDR3 DNA: TGTGCCAGCAGCCCTCGCCGGGAGTATGGCTACACCTTC. This translates into CASSPRREYGYTF.

This clonotype was recorded many times. The V and J genes are TRBV20-1 and TRBJ2-4, with D possibly TRBD2 on 5 matching bases. Germline V lookup: CDR1 DFQATT, CDR2 SNEGSKA (reference sequence). V was pared by 5 bases and J by 3 bases, with 11 bases between. The CDR3 sequence is 13 residues long. CDR3 sequence: CSAYSADKNIQYF. The CDR3 coding sequence is TGCAGTGCTTATAGCGCAGACAAAAACATTCAGTACTTC.

The J gene is TRBJ2-2, the V gene TRBV6-1; D is unclear. Trimming stripped 4 bases from V and 3 bases from J, with 6 bases between. Germline V lookup: CDR1 MNHNS, CDR2 SASEGT. This CDR3 is built from 13 residues. The CDR3, as DNA: TGTGCCAGCAGTGCCACCGACACCGGGGAGCTGTTTTTT. It is translated as CASSATDTGELFF.

The sample holds many counts of this clonotype. This sequence joins TRBV2 and TRBJ1-4; D remains unclear. CDR1 is SNHLY and CDR2 is FYNNEI in the germline V gene. The CDR3 is 14 residues long. V was cut by 8 bases and J by 0 bases, with 10 bases left in between. CDR3 sequence (DNA): TGTGCCAGCGGACTCTTAGCAACTAATGAAAAACTGTTTTTT. Residues: CASGLLATNEKLFF.